This TCR beta chain was retrieved from a study of T cells in localized non-small cell lung cancer. The repertoire was sequenced with immunoSEQ multiplex PCR; TCRdb's copy has only in-frame clones and lacks some. The sample lists tens of thousands of clones; approximately 90% were seen once. CDR1 and CDR2 from the germline V gene are MNHNS and SASEGT. The CDR3 runs 15 residues. About this clone itself: Compared with germline, one end of the junction differs, possibly owing to a read error.

Sequencing was performed on peripheral blood, taken before any cancer treatment. The sequence was obtained from a female donor aged 60 or older with stage II squamous cell lung carcinoma. V usage is TRBV6-1 and J usage is TRBJ2-7; 11 nucleotides align to TRBD1. CDR3 amino acids: CASSVEPGTGGKAAF. In DNA form, the CDR3 reads TGTGCCAGCAGTGTCGAACCAGGGACAGGGGGAAAAGCAGCATTC.